A single T cell receptor (beta chain) is shown here with its context. CDR3 length equals 14 residues. Germline CDR1 reads MNHNS; CDR2 reads SASEGT. Between the trimmed V and J ends, which lost 3 bases and 2 bases, there was a span of 11 bases. This table comes from immunoSEQ multiplex PCR, and its TCRdb copy is limited to in-frame clones, with some not included. This sample yields about 67,000 clones, of which approximately 91% are seen a single time; about 1.5% belongs to the top ten. The data belong to a study of T cell changes during pregnancy in multiple sclerosis. This receptor was identified in a female donor with multiple sclerosis, enrolled in a pregnancy study. The V gene is TRBV6-1, the J gene TRBJ2-7; D might be TRBD2 (7 bases). The specimen comprised peripheral blood, sampled in the second trimester of pregnancy. The CDR3 reads CASSERGLTYEQYF. DNA for the CDR3: TGTGCCAGCAGTGAGCGGGGGCTAACCTACGAGCAGTACTTC.